A single sample gave rise to the 15 T cell receptor beta chains below, sequenced in a study of T cell responses to AZD1222 COVID-19 vaccine. The assay was immunoSEQ multiplex PCR, and TCRdb's table has in-frame clones only and misses some. Of about 140,000 clones in the sample, approximately 90% are singletons; the top ten hold around 3%. Sequencing was performed on peripheral blood, taken 28 days after the second AZD1222 dose. The receptors were sampled from an adult who received the AZD1222 COVID-19 vaccine.

The V call is TRBV27, the J call TRBJ2-7, with D tentatively TRBD1 (6 bases). This CDR3 region has 13 residues. V was clipped by 5 bases and J by 4 bases, with 12 bases between them. Germline-derived CDR1 and CDR2 are MNHEY and SMNVEV (reference sequence). CDR3 loop: CASSMDRLYEQYF. The CDR3 DNA sequence: TGTGCCAGCAGTATGGACAGACTGTACGAGCAGTACTTC.

The gene calls are TRBV19 and TRBJ2-7, with TRBD1 identical over 11 bases. J lost 10 bases, V lost 4 bases, and 12 bases had no gene match. This CDR3 comprises 15 residues. The germline V gene encodes CDR1 LNHDA and CDR2 SQIVND (reference sequence). The DNA of the CDR3 is TGTGCCAGTAGTACCCGCTACCGGGACAGGGGGGGACAGTACTTC. It specifies CASSTRYRDRGGQYF.

V gene TRBV7-2 combines with J gene TRBJ1-6; 8 bases are a match to TRBD1. V dropped 5 bases and J dropped 18; count of bases not matched to a gene: 12. The V gene's germline CDR1 is SGHTA and CDR2 FQGNSA. The CDR3 totals 13 residues. CDR3 coding DNA: TGTGCCAGCAGCCGGGACAGGCGGGGGTATCCCCACTTT. Residues: CASSRDRRGYPHF.

The chain is built from TRBV14 and TRBJ2-1; D gene uncertain. V was trimmed by 2 bases and J by 2 bases, leaving 10 bases between them. Germline values: CDR1 SGHDN, CDR2 FVKESK. CDR3 length equals 15 residues. The CDR3, as DNA: TGTGCCAGCAGCCAATACCCGGGCCCCTACAATGAGCAGTTCTTC. Its translation is CASSQYPGPYNEQFF.

The chain combines TRBV6-5 with TRBJ2-1; 13 bases are shared with TRBD2. Germline CDR1 MNHEY, CDR2 SVGAGI. The V segment lost 6 bases and the J segment 2 bases; nucleotides outside the gene matches: 1. CDR3 length equals 15 residues. The CDR3 sequence: CASSGLAGAYNEQFF. The CDR3 DNA sequence: TGTGCCAGCAGCGGACTAGCGGGAGCCTACAATGAGCAGTTCTTC.

V is TRBV28 and J is TRBJ1-5; a possible D gene is TRBD1 (5 bases). The V gene lost 5 bases and the J gene lost 6 bases, with 17 bases spanning the gap. Germline CDR1 is MDHEN and CDR2 is SYDVKM. The CDR3 loop spans 15 amino acids. This CDR3 reads CASSPSRAGAQPQHF. The CDR3 DNA sequence: TGTGCCAGCAGTCCGTCCAGGGCAGGAGCTCAGCCCCAGCATTTT.

The chain links TRBV7-2 to TRBJ1-6; D is unresolved. Trimming cost V 5 bases and J 8 bases, with 10 bases left between them. Germline assignment: CDR1 SGHTA and CDR2 FQGNSA. This CDR3 contains 13 residues. The CDR3 protein is CASSPEPDSPLHF. DNA for the CDR3: TGTGCCAGCAGCCCAGAGCCGGATTCACCCCTCCACTTT.

The gene calls are TRBV5-1 and TRBJ1-1; D is perhaps TRBD1 (5 bases). Trimming cost V 4 bases and J 2 bases, with 12 bases left between them. This CDR3 spans 14 amino acids. CDR1 SGHRS and CDR2 YFSETQ come from the germline V gene. CDR3 in amino acids: CASSPGPSNTEAFF. The DNA of the CDR3 is TGCGCCAGCAGCCCGGGACCGTCTAACACTGAAGCTTTCTTT.

The chain couples TRBV5-1 to TRBJ1-4; D is perhaps TRBD1 (6 bases). The CDR3 is 15 residues long. The V gene lost 4 bases and the J gene lost 7 bases, with 17 bases spanning the gap. Germline CDR1 reads SGHRS; CDR2 reads YFSETQ. The chain's CDR3 is CASSPAGGLSEKLFF. CDR3 DNA: TGCGCCAGCAGCCCGGCGGGGGGCTTGAGTGAAAAACTGTTTTTT.

The chain combines TRBV27 with TRBJ2-1; TRBD2 matches 8 bases. This CDR3 has 23 amino acids. The ends lost 6 bases at V and 10 bases at J; junction bases unmatched: 38. Per the germline V gene, CDR1 is MNHEY and CDR2 is SMNVEV (reference sequence). This CDR3 reads CASSHPFRASAGAPRRSLHEQFF. Here the CDR3 DNA reads TGTGCCAGCAGCCATCCCTTCCGGGCTTCAGCGGGAGCCCCCAGGAGGAGCCTCCACGAGCAGTTCTTC.

For the CDR3, the DNA is TGTGCCAGCAGCCGGGACAGGGGAAATGGCTACACCTTC. Its protein product is CASSRDRGNGYTF. The chain links TRBV7-2 to TRBJ1-2, with 10 bases lining up with TRBD1. The CDR3 runs to 13 residues. J gave up 6 bases and V 5 bases, and 3 bases lay outside the gene matches. Germline assignment: CDR1 SGHTA and CDR2 FQGNSA. The full variable domain, with the rest looked up from reference TRBV7-2 and TRBJ1-2, is GAGVSQSPSNKVTEKGKDVELRCDPISGHTALYWYRQSLGQGLEFLIYFQGNSAPDKSGLPSDRFSAERTGGSVSTLTIQRTQQEDSAVYLCASSRDRGNGYTFGSGTRLTVV.

This clone was counted a single time. The rearrangement uses TRBV3-1 (or the pseudogene TRBV3-2) and TRBJ1-2; tentatively, D is TRBD1 (5 bases). V lost 6 bases to trimming and J lost 3 bases, with 11 bases between them. Germline assignment: CDR1 LGHDT and CDR2 YNNKEL (reference sequence). This CDR3 contains 13 residues. The CDR3 sequence is CASSSTGYYGYTF. In nucleotides, the CDR3 is TGTGCCAGCAGTTCCACAGGCTACTATGGCTACACCTTC.

CDR3 sequence: CAWSVVKDGGYTF. As DNA, the CDR3 is TGTGCCTGGAGTGTTGTAAAGGATGGTGGCTACACCTTC. The chain recombines TRBV30 with TRBJ1-2; D is ambiguous. CDR1 is GTSNPN, CDR2 SVGIG, per germline (reference sequence). The CDR3 has 13 residues. Trimming stripped 0 bases from V and 7 bases from J, with 12 bases between.

The chain links TRBV4-2 to TRBJ2-1; 9 bases line up with TRBD1. CDR1 LGHNA and CDR2 YNFKEQ come from the germline V gene. This CDR3 is 14 amino acids long. With V trimmed by 4 bases and J by 5 bases, 3 bases remained unmatched. The CDR3 DNA sequence: TGTGCCAGCAGCCCCGACAGGGGGAACAATGAGCAGTTCTTC. It is translated as CASSPDRGNNEQFF.

In this sample, this clone turned up once. The chain recombines TRBV18 with TRBJ2-7; D gene uncertain. The CDR3 contains 13 residues. V was trimmed by 3 bases and J by 4 bases, leaving 10 bases between them. Germline V CDR1 and CDR2: KGHSH, LQKENI. The CDR3 reads CASSPGREYEQYF. The DNA for the CDR3 is TGTGCCAGCTCACCGGGCAGAGAATACGAGCAGTACTTC.